The 15 T cell receptor beta chains below were found in one sample sequenced in a study of cytomegalovirus exposure and HLA in healthy donors. PCR primers comprised 60 Vbeta and 13 Jbeta primers. TCRdb's table, derived via immunoSEQ multiplex PCR, lists solely in-frame clones and lacks some. This sample contains around 200,000 clones. Sequenced input: PBMCs. All receptors come from a girl aged 2 to 10 in good health and CMV-seropositive.

Comments on this clone: In the same sample, other DNA sequences code for this CDR3. The V gene is TRBV5-4, the J gene TRBJ2-3; D is perhaps TRBD2 (7 bases). This CDR3 is 15 amino acids long. V lost 0 bases, J lost 2 bases, and 10 bases lay in between. Germline V gene lookup returns CDR1 SGHNT and CDR2 YYREEE (reference sequence). As DNA, the CDR3 is TGTGCCAGCAGCTTGGGGGGGGGCCCCACAGATACGCAGTATTTT. Translating it yields CASSLGGGPTDTQYF.

J is TRBJ2-3 and V is TRBV28; 9 nucleotides line up with TRBD2. Germline V lookup: CDR1 MDHEN, CDR2 SYDVKM. J lost 3 bases, V lost 7 bases, and 11 bases had no gene match. The CDR3 spans 16 residues. The CDR3 DNA sequence: TGTGCCAGCACCCCCAATAGCGGGAGTTTTACAGATACGCAGTATTTT. Encoded protein: CASTPNSGSFTDTQYF.

This chain uses TRBV14 with TRBJ2-6, with D unresolved. Germline V gene lookup returns CDR1 SGHDN and CDR2 FVKESK. The CDR3 runs 17 residues. V was shortened by 0 bases and J by 4 bases, with 13 bases between the two germline ends. The CDR3 DNA reads as TGTGCCAGCAGCCAAGAGCGGCCTTATGAGGGGGCCAACGTCCTGACTTTC. It yields the protein CASSQERPYEGANVLTF.

The DNA for the CDR3 is TGCAGCGATAGACAGGGGGACGGCTACACCTTC. It yields the protein CSDRQGDGYTF. V is TRBV29-1 and J is TRBJ1-2; 9 bases are shared with TRBD1. The CDR3 is 11 amino acids. The germline CDR1 and CDR2 sequences are SQVTM and ANQGSEA. V dropped 7 bases and J dropped 8; count of bases not matched to a gene: 5.

CDR3 sequence reads: CASSSGGEAKNIQYF. The DNA of the CDR3 is TGTGCCAGCAGCTCGGGTGGCGAGGCCAAAAACATTCAGTACTTC. The V gene is TRBV5-4, the J gene TRBJ2-4; D is uncertain. The CDR3 is 15 amino acids. Germline V gene lookup returns CDR1 SGHNT and CDR2 YYREEE (reference sequence). The V end was cut by 3 bases, the J end by 1 base, with 11 bases between.

This chain links TRBV7-2 with TRBJ1-5; tentatively, D is TRBD1 (6 bases). Germline values: CDR1 SGHTA, CDR2 FQGNSA. Trimming took 1 base from V and 4 from J, leaving 8 bases between them. This CDR3 is built from 14 residues. This CDR3 is CASSLGTANQPQHF. CDR3 nucleotides: TGTGCCAGCAGCTTAGGGACAGCGAATCAGCCCCAGCATTTT. Variable domain in full (rest from reference TRBV7-2 and TRBJ1-5): GAGVSQSPSNKVTEKGKDVELRCDPISGHTALYWYRQSLGQGLEFLIYFQGNSAPDKSGLPSDRFSAERTGGSVSTLTIQRTQQEDSAVYLCASSLGTANQPQHFGDGTRLSIL.

Here the CDR3 reads CASSFAGSRFEQYF. The CDR3 DNA follows: TGTGCCAGCAGTTTTGCCGGGAGTCGTTTCGAGCAGTACTTC. This chain uses TRBV27 with TRBJ2-7; perhaps TRBD2 as D (6 bases). The V gene's germline CDR1 is MNHEY and CDR2 SMNVEV (reference sequence). Trimming removed 3 bases from V and 6 bases from J, with 15 bases in between. The CDR3 contains 14 residues.

The rearrangement uses TRBV10-1 and TRBJ2-1, with 9 bases lining up with TRBD2. Per germline, CDR1 WNHNN and CDR2 SYGVQD (reference sequence). Trimming took 5 bases from V and 2 from J; bases not matched to a gene: 7. CDR3 size: 16 residues. CDR3 nucleotides: TGCGCCAGCAGTTTGGGACTAGCCAAGGCCTACAATGAGCAGTTCTTC. Translating gives CASSLGLAKAYNEQFF.

The rearrangement joins TRBV19 to TRBJ1-5; D gene uncertain. The CDR3 spans 14 residues. V lost 7 bases and J 4 bases, leaving 14 bases between the germline ends. The germline V gene encodes CDR1 LNHDA and CDR2 SQIVND (reference sequence). The CDR3 DNA sequence: TGTGCCAGTACCCCTAGAGGAACAAATCAGCCCCAGCATTTT. As protein: CASTPRGTNQPQHF.

This chain links TRBV9 with TRBJ2-7; D not resolved. The V and J ends lost 0 bases and 5 bases respectively, with 15 bases between them. The CDR3 consists of 15 residues. In germline, CDR1 is SGDLS, CDR2 YYNGEE. In DNA, the CDR3 is TGTGCCAGCAGCGTAGGGGTAAGTATCAGCGACGAGCAGTACTTC. Amino acids: CASSVGVSISDEQYF.

The genes are TRBV11-3 and TRBJ2-1, with unresolved D. Germline V lookup: CDR1 SGHNT, CDR2 YENEEA. This CDR3 has 14 residues. Trimming removed 1 base from V and 5 bases from J, with 9 bases in between. The CDR3 region has the DNA TGTGCCAGCAGCTTAGGTAGCATCGACAATGAGCAGTTCTTC. Encoded protein: CASSLGSIDNEQFF.

The V call is TRBV5-4, the J call TRBJ2-5; 7 bases agree with TRBD1. Germline V gives CDR1 SGHNT, CDR2 YYREEE (reference sequence). V dropped 1 base and J dropped 4; count of bases not matched to a gene: 4. CDR3 size: 14 residues. CDR3 nucleotides: TGTGCCAGCAGCTTGACAGGGGATGTAGAGACCCAGTACTTC. This sequence encodes CASSLTGDVETQYF.

This rearrangement joins TRBV6-1 to TRBJ1-2; D is perhaps TRBD1 (6 bases). There are 18 residues in the CDR3. CDR1 MNHNS and CDR2 SASEGT come from the germline V gene. Trimming left V 0 bases short and J 4 bases short, with 21 bases between. CDR3 region: CASSEASLLDRFLYGYTF. CDR3 nucleotides: TGTGCCAGCAGTGAAGCTTCCTTACTTGACAGGTTTCTCTATGGCTACACCTTC.

The chain combines TRBV5-8 with TRBJ1-4; D is possibly TRBD1 (5 bases). Looked up from germline, CDR1 is SGHTS and CDR2 is YDEGEE. The CDR3 consists of 14 residues. V was clipped by 4 bases and J by 0 bases, with 7 bases between them. Written as DNA, the CDR3 is TGTGCCAGCAGCCTACAGGCAACTAATGAAAAACTGTTTTTT. Protein product: CASSLQATNEKLFF.

The chain is built from TRBV6-5 and TRBJ1-5; D is unclear. This CDR3 has 14 residues. The V gene lost 2 bases and the J gene lost 7 bases, with 12 bases spanning the gap. Germline lookup yields CDR1 MNHEY and CDR2 SVGAGI. The CDR3 is CASSYEVGEQPQHF. CDR3 sequence (DNA): TGTGCCAGCAGTTACGAGGTTGGGGAGCAGCCCCAGCATTTT.